This T cell receptor (beta chain) was identified during a study of cytomegalovirus exposure and HLA in healthy donors. Study as a whole: Counted in an early data release were about 86 million unique TCRs from HLA-typed donors. Study observations and caveats: In a later analysis, an Asian-associated ancestry cluster reportedly showed fewer N-insertions than the approximately 700-donor mean. The likely explanation for a cluster of highly shared sequence variants was sequencing artifact.

The CDR3 is made up of 14 amino acids. CDR1 is LGHNA and CDR2 is YSLEER in the germline V gene. The V end was cut by 2 bases, the J end by 3 bases, with 11 bases between. The PCR used 60 Vbeta and 13 Jbeta primers. This table comes from immunoSEQ multiplex PCR, and its TCRdb copy is limited to in-frame clones, with some not included. The sample gives about 85,000 clones, 60% to 85% of which show up once; around 2% is in the top ten. With respect to this clone: Its antigen is as yet unknown.

Regarding donors, all were healthy bone marrow donors. The sequence derives from a boy aged 5-17 years in good health and CMV-seronegative. Sample: PBMCs. V and J are TRBV4-3 and TRBJ2-7; D possibly corresponds to TRBD1 (6 bases). CDR3 sequence (DNA): TGCGCCAGCAGCCAACAGGGGAATTTCTACGAGCAGTACTTC. Amino acids: CASSQQGNFYEQYF.